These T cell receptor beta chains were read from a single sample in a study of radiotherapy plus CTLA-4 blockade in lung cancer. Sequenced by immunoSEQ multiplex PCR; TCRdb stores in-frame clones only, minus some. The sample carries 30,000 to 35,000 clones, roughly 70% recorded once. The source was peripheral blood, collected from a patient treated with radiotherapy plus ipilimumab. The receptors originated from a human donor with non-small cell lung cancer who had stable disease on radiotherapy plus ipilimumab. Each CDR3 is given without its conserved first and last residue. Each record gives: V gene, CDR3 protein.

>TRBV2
ASSVKAIQETQY
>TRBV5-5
ASTTYGGNQPQH
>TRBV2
ASSEEGPQMSPQH
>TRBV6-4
ASSEGRGDTQY
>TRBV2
ASRDMGQGPSYEQY
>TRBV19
ASSIGTPSGTNNEQF
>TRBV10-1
ASSGASSYNEQF
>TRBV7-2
ASTPGGSYNEQF
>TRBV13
ASSDRTGSSGNTIY
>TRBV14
ASSQVLNTEAF
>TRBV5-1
ASSLWGRGGNTEAF
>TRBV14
ASSQTANIQY
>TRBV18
ASSPGQPQETQY
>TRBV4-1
ASRNRLGTSGTNEQF
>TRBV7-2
ASSTSGTGNSRQY
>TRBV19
ASSIDLADRISQPQH
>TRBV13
ASSSLRSVAQY
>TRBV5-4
ASRGGFMNTEAF
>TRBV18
ASSLHSVEQY
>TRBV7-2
ASSPDRNNSPLH
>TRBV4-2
ASSQDVGIGQPQH
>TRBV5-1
ASSLEGVNEQF
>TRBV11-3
ASSSQGRDTY
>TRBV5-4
ASSHGLAGLDTQY
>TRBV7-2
ASSLLGLAANEQF
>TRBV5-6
ASSLLGGANTGELF
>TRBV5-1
ASSPTRGGNTEAF